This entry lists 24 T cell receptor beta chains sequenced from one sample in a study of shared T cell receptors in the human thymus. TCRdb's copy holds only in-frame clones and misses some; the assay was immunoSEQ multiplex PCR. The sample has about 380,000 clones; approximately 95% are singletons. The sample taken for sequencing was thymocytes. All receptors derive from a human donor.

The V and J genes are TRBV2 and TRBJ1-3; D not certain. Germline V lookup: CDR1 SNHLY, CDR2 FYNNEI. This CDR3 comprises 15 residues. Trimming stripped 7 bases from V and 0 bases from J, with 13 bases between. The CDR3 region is CASIPNGGSGNTIYF. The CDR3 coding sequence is TGTGCCAGCATACCGAACGGAGGCTCTGGAAACACCATATATTTT.

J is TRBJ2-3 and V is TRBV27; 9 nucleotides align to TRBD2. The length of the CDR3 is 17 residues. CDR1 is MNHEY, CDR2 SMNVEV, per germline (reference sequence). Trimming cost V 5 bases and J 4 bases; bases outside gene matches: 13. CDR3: CASSPPVSGSTADTQYF. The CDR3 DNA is TGTGCCAGCAGTCCCCCGGTTAGCGGGAGTACCGCAGATACGCAGTATTTT.

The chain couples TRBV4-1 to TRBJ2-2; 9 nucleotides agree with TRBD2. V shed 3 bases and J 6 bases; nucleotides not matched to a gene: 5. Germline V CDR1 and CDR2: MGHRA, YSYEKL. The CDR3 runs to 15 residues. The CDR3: CASSHLAGCAGELFF. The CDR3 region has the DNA TGCGCCAGCAGCCACCTAGCGGGGTGCGCCGGGGAGCTGTTTTTT.

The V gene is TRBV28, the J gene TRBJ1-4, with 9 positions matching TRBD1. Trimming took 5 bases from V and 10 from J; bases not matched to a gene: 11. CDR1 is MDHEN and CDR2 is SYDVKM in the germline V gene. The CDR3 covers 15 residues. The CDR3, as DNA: TGTGCCAGCAGTCGGGACAGGGACTTTGGGGGAAAACTGTTTTTT. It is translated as CASSRDRDFGGKLFF.

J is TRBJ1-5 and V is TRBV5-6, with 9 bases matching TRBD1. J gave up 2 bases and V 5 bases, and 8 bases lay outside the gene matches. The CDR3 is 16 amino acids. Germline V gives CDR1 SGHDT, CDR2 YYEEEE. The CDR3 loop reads CASRRTGEGGNQPQHF. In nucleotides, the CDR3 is TGTGCCAGCAGGCGGACAGGGGAAGGGGGCAATCAGCCCCAGCATTTT.

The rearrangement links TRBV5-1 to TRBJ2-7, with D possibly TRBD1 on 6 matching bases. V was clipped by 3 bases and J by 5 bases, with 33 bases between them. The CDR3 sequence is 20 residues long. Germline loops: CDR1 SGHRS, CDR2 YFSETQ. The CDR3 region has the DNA TGCGCCAGCAGCTCACGACCCGGGCCAGGACAGAAGGTCACCCCGGACGAGCAGTACTTC. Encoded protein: CASSSRPGPGQKVTPDEQYF.

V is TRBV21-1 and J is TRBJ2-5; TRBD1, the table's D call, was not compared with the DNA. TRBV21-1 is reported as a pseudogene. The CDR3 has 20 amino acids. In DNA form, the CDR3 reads TGTGCCAGCAGCAAAGGGGACAGGGGCGCCCTAGCAGGAGGGGCGGAGACCCAGTACTTC. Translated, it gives CASSKGDRGALAGGAETQYF.

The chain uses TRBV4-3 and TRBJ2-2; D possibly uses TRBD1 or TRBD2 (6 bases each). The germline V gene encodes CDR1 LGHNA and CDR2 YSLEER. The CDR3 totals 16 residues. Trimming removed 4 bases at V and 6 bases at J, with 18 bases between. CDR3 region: CASSPRFNGGPGELFF. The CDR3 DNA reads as TGCGCCAGCAGCCCACGATTTAACGGGGGCCCCGGGGAGCTGTTTTTT.

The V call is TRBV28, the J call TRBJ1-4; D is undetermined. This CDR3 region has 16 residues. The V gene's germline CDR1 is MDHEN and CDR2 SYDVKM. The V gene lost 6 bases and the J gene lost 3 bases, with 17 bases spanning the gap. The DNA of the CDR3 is TGTGCCAGCAGCCACCCCCGGGAGAGGCCTAATGAAAAACTGTTTTTT. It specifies CASSHPRERPNEKLFF.

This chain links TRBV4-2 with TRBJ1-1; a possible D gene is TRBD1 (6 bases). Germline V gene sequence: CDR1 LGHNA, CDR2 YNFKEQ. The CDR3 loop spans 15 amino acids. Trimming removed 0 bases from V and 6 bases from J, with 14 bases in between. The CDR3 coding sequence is TGTGCCAGCAGCCAAGAAAACAGGGAGAGGCCTGAAGCTTTCTTT. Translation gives CASSQENRERPEAFF.

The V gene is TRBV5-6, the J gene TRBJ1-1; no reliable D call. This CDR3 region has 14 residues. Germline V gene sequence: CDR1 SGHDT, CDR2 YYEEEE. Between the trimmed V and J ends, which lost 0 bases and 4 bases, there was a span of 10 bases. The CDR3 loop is CASSLVRASTEAFF. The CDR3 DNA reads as TGTGCCAGCAGCTTGGTTCGGGCTTCCACTGAAGCTTTCTTT.

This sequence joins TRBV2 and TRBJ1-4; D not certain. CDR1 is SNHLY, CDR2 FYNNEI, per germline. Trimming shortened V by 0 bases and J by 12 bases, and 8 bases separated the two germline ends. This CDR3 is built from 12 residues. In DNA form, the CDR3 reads TGTGCCAGCAGTGAAGCGGGAATGGAACTGTTTTTT. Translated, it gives CASSEAGMELFF.

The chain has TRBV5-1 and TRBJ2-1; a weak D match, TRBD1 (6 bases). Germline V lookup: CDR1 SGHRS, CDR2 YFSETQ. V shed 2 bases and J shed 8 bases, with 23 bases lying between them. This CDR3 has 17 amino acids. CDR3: CASSFRTDFPRTHEQFF. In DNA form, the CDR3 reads TGCGCCAGCAGCTTTAGGACAGACTTCCCTCGTACGCATGAGCAGTTCTTC.

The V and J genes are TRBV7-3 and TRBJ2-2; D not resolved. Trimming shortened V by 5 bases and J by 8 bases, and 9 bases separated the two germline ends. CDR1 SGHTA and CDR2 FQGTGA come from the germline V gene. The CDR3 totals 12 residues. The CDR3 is CASSPKTGELFF. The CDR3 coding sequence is TGTGCCAGCAGCCCTAAAACGGGGGAGCTGTTTTTT.

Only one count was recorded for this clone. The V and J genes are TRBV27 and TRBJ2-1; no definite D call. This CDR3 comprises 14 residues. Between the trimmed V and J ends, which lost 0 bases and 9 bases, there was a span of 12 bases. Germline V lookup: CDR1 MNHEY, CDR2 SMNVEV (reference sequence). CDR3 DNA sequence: TGTGCCAGCAGTTTATCTGAAGGGAAGGCTGAGCAGTTCTTC. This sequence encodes CASSLSEGKAEQFF.

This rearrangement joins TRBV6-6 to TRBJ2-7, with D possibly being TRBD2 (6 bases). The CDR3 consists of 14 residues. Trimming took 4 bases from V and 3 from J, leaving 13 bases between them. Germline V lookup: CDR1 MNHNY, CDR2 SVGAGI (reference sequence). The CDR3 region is CASSWRGIFYEQYF. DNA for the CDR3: TGTGCCAGCAGTTGGAGGGGTATTTTCTACGAGCAGTACTTC.

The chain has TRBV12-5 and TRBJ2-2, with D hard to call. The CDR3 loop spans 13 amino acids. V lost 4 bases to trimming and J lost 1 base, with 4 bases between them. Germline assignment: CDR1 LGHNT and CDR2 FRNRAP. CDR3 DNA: TGTGCTAGTGGTTCCCTGAACACCGGGGAGCTGTTTTTT. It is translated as CASGSLNTGELFF. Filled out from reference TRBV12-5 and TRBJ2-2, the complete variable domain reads DARVTQTPRHKVTEMGQEVTMRCQPILGHNTVFWYRQTMMQGLELLAYFRNRAPLDDSGMPKDRFSAEMPDATLATLKIQPSEPRDSAVYFCASGSLNTGELFFGEGSRLTVL.

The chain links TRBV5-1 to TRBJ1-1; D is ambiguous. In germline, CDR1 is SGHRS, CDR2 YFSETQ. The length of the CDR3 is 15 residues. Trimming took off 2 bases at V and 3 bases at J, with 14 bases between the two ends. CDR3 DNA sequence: TGCGCCAGCAGCTTCCCCGGACTCCCGTACACTGAAGCTTTCTTT. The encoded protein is CASSFPGLPYTEAFF.

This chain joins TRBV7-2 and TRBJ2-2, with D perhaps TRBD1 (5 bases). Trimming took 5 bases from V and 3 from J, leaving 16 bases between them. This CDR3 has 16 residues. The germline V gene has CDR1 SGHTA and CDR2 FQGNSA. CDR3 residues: CASSVAGQGYTGELFF. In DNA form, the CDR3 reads TGTGCCAGCAGCGTCGCAGGGCAAGGGTACACCGGGGAGCTGTTTTTT.

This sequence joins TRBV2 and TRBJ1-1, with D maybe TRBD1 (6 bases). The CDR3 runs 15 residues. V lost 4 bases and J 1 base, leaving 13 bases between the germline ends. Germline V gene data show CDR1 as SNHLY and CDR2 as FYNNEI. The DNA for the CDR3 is TGTGCCAGCAGTGCCAAACAGGGTAAGAACACTGAAGCTTTCTTT. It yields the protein CASSAKQGKNTEAFF.

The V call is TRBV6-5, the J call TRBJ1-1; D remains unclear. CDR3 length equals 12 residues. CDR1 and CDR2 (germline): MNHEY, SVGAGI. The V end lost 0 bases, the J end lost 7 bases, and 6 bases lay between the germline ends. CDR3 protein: CASSYSDREAFF. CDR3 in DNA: TGTGCCAGCAGTTACTCGGATCGTGAAGCTTTCTTT.

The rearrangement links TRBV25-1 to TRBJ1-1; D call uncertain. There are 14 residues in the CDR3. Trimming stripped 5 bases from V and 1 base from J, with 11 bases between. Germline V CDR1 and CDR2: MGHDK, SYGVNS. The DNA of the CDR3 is TGTGCCAGCAGTAAGAAGGCACCGAACACTGAAGCTTTCTTT. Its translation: CASSKKAPNTEAFF.

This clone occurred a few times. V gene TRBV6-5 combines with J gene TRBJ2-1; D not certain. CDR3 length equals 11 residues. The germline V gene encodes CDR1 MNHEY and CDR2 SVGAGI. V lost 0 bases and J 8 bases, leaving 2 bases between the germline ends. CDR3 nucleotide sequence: TGTGCCAGCAGTTACTCTCATGAGCAGTTCTTC. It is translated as CASSYSHEQFF.

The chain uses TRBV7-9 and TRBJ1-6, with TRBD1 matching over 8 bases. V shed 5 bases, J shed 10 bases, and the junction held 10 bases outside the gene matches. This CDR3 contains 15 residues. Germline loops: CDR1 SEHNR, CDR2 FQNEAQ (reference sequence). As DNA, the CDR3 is TGTGCCAGCAGCAAATGGACAGGGTCGGGATCACCCCTCCACTTT. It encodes CASSKWTGSGSPLHF.